These T cell receptor beta chains were read from a single sample in a study of cytomegalovirus exposure and HLA in healthy donors. TCRdb keeps only in-frame clones here, not all; method: immunoSEQ multiplex PCR. This repertoire shows over 100,000 clones, 69% found once; its top ten account for 5% to 7%. Sample: PBMCs. These receptors came from a woman between 70 and 85 years old in good health and CMV-seropositive. Both conserved end residues are part of each CDR3. Fields, in order: clone size, J gene, D gene, V gene, CDR3 protein, CDR3 DNA. D genes are given only for firm matches. Clone size is stated in some rows and not others, as once, few, many or a class when expanded.

>.|TRBJ1-5|.|TRBV27
CASSSAGQPQHF
TGTGCCAGCAGTTCCGCGGGCCAGCCCCAGCATTTT
>once|TRBJ1-1|TRBD1|TRBV19
CASTPGQLNTEAFF
TGTGCCAGTACCCCGGGACAGCTGAACACTGAAGCTTTCTTT
>.|TRBJ2-5|TRBD2|TRBV11-2
CASSFSSGGEETQYF
TGTGCCAGCAGCTTCTCTAGCGGGGGGGAAGAGACCCAGTACTTC
>few|TRBJ1-2|TRBD1|TRBV7-9
CASSLETGPGGYTF
TGTGCCAGCAGCTTAGAGACAGGGCCGGGCGGCTACACCTTC
>few|TRBJ1-2|.|TRBV5-5
CASSPPFPGGYTF
TGTGCCAGCAGCCCGCCTTTTCCCGGTGGCTACACCTTC
>once|TRBJ1-2|.|TRBV19
CASTWGPQGYTF
TGTGCCAGTACATGGGGCCCCCAGGGCTACACCTTC
>.|TRBJ1-2|TRBD1|TRBV19
CASSVTGGMGYTF
TGTGCCAGTAGTGTAACAGGGGGAATGGGCTACACCTTC
>.|TRBJ2-7|.|TRBV10-3
CAINPGTGWEQYF
TGTGCCATCAATCCTGGAACCGGGTGGGAGCAGTACTTC
>.|TRBJ2-7|TRBD2|TRBV7-8
CASSRSGVSYEQYF
TGTGCCAGCAGTCGAAGCGGGGTCTCCTACGAGCAGTACTTC
>few|TRBJ2-5|.|TRBV19
CASSIANRQETQYF
TGTGCCAGTAGTATTGCAAACAGACAAGAGACCCAGTACTTC
>.|TRBJ1-6|.|TRBV7-8
CASSLVSGRTYNSPLHF
TGTGCCAGCAGCTTAGTTTCGGGGAGGACCTATAATTCACCCCTCCACTTT
>.|TRBJ2-5|TRBD2|TRBV6-6
CASSYLAGTQETQYF
TGTGCCAGCAGTTACCTAGCGGGGACTCAAGAGACCCAGTACTTC
>.|TRBJ2-3|.|TRBV7-9
CASSLGLQGTDTQYF
TGTGCCAGCAGCTTGGGGTTGCAGGGAACAGATACGCAGTATTTT
>few|TRBJ2-5|.|TRBV2
CASSALAASETQYF
TGTGCCAGCAGTGCACTAGCCGCGTCAGAGACCCAGTACTTC
>few|TRBJ2-1|.|TRBV18
CASSPGVFNEQFF
TGTGCCAGCTCACCGGGCGTATTTAATGAGCAGTTCTTC
>.|TRBJ1-2|TRBD1|TRBV29-1
CSVERTGAHLNYGYTF
TGCAGCGTTGAAAGGACAGGGGCCCACCTTAACTATGGCTACACCTTC
>.|TRBJ1-1|.|TRBV6-5
CASSYSGGAGEAFF
TGTGCCAGCAGTTACTCGGGGGGGGCCGGTGAAGCTTTCTTT
>.|TRBJ1-6|TRBD1|TRBV10-1
CASRGDRDDSPLHF
TGCGCCAGCAGGGGGGACAGGGATGATTCACCCCTCCACTTT
>.|TRBJ1-1|TRBD1|TRBV6-6
CASRGQGTEAFF
TGTGCCAGCAGGGGACAGGGGACTGAAGCTTTCTTT
>.|TRBJ2-5|.|TRBV6-1
CASSVLLQETQYF
TGTGCCAGCAGCGTACTGCTCCAAGAGACCCAGTACTTC
>.|TRBJ1-4|TRBD1|TRBV9
CASSFSEGGASEKLFF
TGTGCCAGCAGCTTTTCTGAAGGGGGCGCGAGTGAAAAACTGTTTTTT
>.|TRBJ1-6|.|TRBV5-1
CASSLAQNSPLHF
TGCGCCAGCAGCTTGGCCCAGAATTCACCCCTCCACTTT
>.|TRBJ2-7|.|TRBV7-2
CASSTRTASYEQYF
TGTGCCAGCAGCACACGGACTGCCTCCTACGAGCAGTACTTC
>.|TRBJ2-5|.|TRBV13
CASTGLGKTQYF
TGTGCCAGTACTGGCCTCGGGAAGACCCAGTACTTC
>once|TRBJ2-7|.|TRBV19
CASGPVGAEQYF
TGTGCCAGTGGGCCAGTGGGGGCCGAGCAGTACTTC
>.|TRBJ1-6|.|TRBV7-9
CASSLGDYNSPLHF
TGTGCCAGCAGCTTAGGAGACTATAATTCACCCCTCCACTTT
>.|TRBJ2-2|.|TRBV5-1
CASSRPGLRLGELFF
TGCGCCAGCAGCCGTCCGGGATTACGTCTCGGGGAGCTGTTTTTT
>.|TRBJ2-5|TRBD2|TRBV7-8
CASSLVLAEETQYF
TGTGCCAGCAGCTTAGTACTAGCGGAAGAGACCCAGTACTTC
>.|TRBJ2-3|TRBD1|TRBV5-1
CASSLRLDRGMADTQYF
TGCGCCAGCAGCTTAAGACTGGACAGGGGGATGGCAGATACGCAGTATTTT
>.|TRBJ1-3|TRBD1|TRBV6-1
CASSDRTGSGNTIYF
TGTGCCAGCAGTGATCGGACAGGGTCTGGAAACACCATATATTTT
>few|TRBJ1-1|.|TRBV5-1
CASSLGGGNTEAFF
TGCGCCAGCAGCTTGGGCGGGGGAAACACTGAAGCTTTCTTT
>.|TRBJ2-1|TRBD2|TRBV9
CASSVLAGGNNEQFF
TGTGCCAGCAGCGTTCTAGCGGGGGGCAACAATGAGCAGTTCTTC
>.|TRBJ1-1|.|TRBV6-1
CASSETVNTEAFF
TGTGCCAGCAGTGAAACTGTGAACACTGAAGCTTTCTTT
>.|TRBJ1-2|.|TRBV5-6
CASSPTSYGYTF
TGTGCCAGCAGCCCTACTAGCTATGGCTACACCTTC
>.|TRBJ1-2|.|TRBV7-9
CASSALKEGYTF
TGTGCCAGCAGCGCACTAAAGGAGGGCTACACCTTC
>.|TRBJ2-7|.|TRBV5-5
CASSFQRGGNEQYF
TGTGCCAGCAGCTTCCAGCGCGGCGGGAACGAGCAGTACTTC
>.|TRBJ1-2|TRBD1|TRBV28
CASSPSPGTGGYTF
TGTGCCAGCAGTCCGAGTCCCGGGACAGGGGGGTACACCTTC
>.|TRBJ2-3|.|TRBV6-5
CAHGHNTDTQYF
TGTGCCCACGGACACAACACAGATACGCAGTATTTT
>.|TRBJ2-6|TRBD1|TRBV7-6
CASSSRIRDRGSGAGANVLTF
TGTGCCAGCAGCTCCCGAATACGAGACAGGGGGTCTGGGGCTGGGGCCAACGTCCTGACTTTC
>.|TRBJ1-1|.|TRBV30
CAWSVNFERGRVF
TGTGCCTGGAGTGTAAATTTCGAACGAGGGAGGGTATTT
>.|TRBJ2-5|TRBD1|TRBV6-5
CASSYSMGQGQETQYF
TGTGCCAGCAGTTACTCAATGGGACAGGGTCAAGAGACCCAGTACTTC
>.|TRBJ1-2|TRBD1|TRBV29-1
CSVSGDRGPNYGYTF
TGCAGCGTGTCCGGGGACAGGGGCCCGAACTATGGCTACACCTTC
>.|TRBJ2-7|.|TRBV7-2
CASSPGQPYEQYF
TGTGCCAGCAGCCCCGGACAGCCCTACGAGCAGTACTTC
>.|TRBJ2-3|.|TRBV10-3
CAISERGSTMGDTQYF
TGTGCCATCAGTGAAAGGGGGAGTACGATGGGAGATACGCAGTATTTT
>once|TRBJ2-4|.|TRBV30
CAWSVTYSKNIQYF
TGTGCCTGGAGTGTGACTTACTCCAAAAACATTCAGTACTTC